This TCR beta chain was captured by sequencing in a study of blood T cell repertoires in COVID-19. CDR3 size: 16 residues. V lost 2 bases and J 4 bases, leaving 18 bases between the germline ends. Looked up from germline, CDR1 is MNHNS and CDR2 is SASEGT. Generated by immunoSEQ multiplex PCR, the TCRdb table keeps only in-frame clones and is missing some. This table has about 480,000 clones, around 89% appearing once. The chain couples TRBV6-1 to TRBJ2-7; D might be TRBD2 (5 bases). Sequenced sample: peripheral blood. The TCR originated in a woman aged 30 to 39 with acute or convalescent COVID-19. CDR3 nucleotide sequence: TGTGCCAGCAGTGAACACCAGGAGGTTGTGCTATACGAGCAGTACTTC. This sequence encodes CASSEHQEVVLYEQYF.